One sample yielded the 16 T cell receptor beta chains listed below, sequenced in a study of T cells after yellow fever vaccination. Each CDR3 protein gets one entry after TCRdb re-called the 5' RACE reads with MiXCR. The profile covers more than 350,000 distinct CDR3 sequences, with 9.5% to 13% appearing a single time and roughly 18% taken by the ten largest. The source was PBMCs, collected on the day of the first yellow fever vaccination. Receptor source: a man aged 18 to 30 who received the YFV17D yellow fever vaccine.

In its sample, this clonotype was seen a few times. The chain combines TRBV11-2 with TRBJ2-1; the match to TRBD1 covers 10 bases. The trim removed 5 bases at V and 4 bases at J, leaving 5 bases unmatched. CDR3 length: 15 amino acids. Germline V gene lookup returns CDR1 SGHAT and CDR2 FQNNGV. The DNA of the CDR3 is TGTGCCAGCAGCGACGGGACAGGGGTTTACAATGAGCAGTTCTTC. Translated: CASSDGTGVYNEQFF.

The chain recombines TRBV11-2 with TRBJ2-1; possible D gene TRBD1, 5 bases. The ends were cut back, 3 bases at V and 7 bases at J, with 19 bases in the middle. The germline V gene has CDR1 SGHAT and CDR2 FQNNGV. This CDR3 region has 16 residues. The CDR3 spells CASSLNTGPLGNEQFF. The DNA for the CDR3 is TGTGCCAGCAGCTTGAATACAGGCCCATTGGGGAATGAGCAGTTCTTC.

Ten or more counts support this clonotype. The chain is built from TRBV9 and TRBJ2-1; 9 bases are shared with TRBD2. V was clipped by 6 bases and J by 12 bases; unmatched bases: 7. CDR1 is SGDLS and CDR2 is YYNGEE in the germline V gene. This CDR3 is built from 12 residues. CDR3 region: CASTDSGGWQFF. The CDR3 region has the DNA TGTGCCAGCACGGATAGCGGGGGTTGGCAGTTCTTC.

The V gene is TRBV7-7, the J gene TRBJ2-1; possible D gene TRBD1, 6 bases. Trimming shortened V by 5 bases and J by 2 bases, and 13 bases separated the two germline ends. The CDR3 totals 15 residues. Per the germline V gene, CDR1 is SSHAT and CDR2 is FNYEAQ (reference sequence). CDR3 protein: CASSPLGAAYNEQFF. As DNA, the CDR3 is TGTGCCAGCAGCCCTCTGGGGGCCGCCTACAATGAGCAGTTCTTC. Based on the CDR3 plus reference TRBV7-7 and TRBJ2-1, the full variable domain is GAGVSQSPRYKVTKRGQDVTLRCDPISSHATLYWYQQALGQGPEFLTYFNYEAQPDKSGLPSDRFSAERPEGSISTLTIQRTEQRDSAMYRCASSPLGAAYNEQFFGPGTRLTVL.

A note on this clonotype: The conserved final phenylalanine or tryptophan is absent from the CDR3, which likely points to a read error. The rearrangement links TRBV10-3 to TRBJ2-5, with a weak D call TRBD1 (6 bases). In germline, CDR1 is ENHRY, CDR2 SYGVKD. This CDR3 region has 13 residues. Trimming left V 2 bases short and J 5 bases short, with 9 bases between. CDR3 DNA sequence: TGTGCCATCAGTGAGCAGGGGCCGGAGACCCAGTACCTC. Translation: CAISEQGPETQYL.

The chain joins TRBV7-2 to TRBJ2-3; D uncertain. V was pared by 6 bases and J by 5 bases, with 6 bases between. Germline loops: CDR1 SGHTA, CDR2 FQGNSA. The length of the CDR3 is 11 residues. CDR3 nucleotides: TGTGCCAGCAGGATATTAGATACGCAGTATTTT. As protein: CASRILDTQYF.

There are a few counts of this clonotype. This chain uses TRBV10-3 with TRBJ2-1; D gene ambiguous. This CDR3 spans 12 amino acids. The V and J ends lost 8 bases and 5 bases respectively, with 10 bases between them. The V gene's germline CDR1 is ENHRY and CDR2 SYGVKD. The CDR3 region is CAIRAFDNEQFF. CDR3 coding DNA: TGTGCCATCCGTGCCTTCGACAATGAGCAGTTCTTC.

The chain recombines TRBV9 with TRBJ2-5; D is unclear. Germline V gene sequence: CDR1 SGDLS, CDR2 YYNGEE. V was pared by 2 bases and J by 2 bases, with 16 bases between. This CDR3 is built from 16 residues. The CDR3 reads CASSVDSAESQETQYF. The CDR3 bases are TGTGCCAGCAGCGTTGACTCGGCTGAAAGTCAAGAGACCCAGTACTTC.

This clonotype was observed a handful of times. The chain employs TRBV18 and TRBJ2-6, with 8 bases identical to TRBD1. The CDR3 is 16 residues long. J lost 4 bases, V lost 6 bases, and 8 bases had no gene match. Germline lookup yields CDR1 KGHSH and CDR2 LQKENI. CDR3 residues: CASSQRTGFGANVLTF. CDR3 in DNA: TGTGCCAGCTCTCAGCGGACAGGGTTCGGGGCCAACGTCCTGACTTTC.

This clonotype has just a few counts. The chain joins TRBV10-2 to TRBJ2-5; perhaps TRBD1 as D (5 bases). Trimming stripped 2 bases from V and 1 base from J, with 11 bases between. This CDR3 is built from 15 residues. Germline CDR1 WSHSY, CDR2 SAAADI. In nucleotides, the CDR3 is TGCGCCAGCAGTGAGAAGGGCAGGGCCCAAGAGACCCAGTACTTC. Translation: CASSEKGRAQETQYF.

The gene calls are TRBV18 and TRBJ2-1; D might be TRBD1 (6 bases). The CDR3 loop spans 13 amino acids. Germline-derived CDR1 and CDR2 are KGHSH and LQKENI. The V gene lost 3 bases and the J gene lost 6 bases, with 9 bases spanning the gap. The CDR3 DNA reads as TGTGCCAGCTCACCGATAGGGGGCAATGAGCAGTTCTTC. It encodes CASSPIGGNEQFF. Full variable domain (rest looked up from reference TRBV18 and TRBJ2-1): NAGVMQNPRHLVRRRGQEARLRCSPMKGHSHVYWYRQLPEEGLKFMVYLQKENIIDESGMPKERFSAEFPKEGPSILRIQQVVRGDSAAYFCASSPIGGNEQFFGPGTRLTVL.

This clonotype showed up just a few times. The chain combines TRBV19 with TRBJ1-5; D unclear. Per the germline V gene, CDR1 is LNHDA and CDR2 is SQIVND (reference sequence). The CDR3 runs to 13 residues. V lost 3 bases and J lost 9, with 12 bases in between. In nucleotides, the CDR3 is TGTGCCAGTAGTATTTGGCGGGCGGGGCCCCAGCATTTT. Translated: CASSIWRAGPQHF.

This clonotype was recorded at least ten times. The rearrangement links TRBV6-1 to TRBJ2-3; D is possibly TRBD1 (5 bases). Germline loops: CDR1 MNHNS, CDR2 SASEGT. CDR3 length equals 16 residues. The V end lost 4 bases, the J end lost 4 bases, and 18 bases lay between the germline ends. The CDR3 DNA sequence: TGTGCCAGCAGTGGAGACTGGAGCCGACAGTCAGATACGCAGTATTTT. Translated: CASSGDWSRQSDTQYF.

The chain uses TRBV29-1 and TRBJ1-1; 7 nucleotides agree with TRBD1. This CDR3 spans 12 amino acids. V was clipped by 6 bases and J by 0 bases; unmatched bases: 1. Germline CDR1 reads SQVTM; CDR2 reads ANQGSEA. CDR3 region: CSVGQLNTEAFF. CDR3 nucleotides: TGCAGCGTGGGACAGCTGAACACTGAAGCTTTCTTT.

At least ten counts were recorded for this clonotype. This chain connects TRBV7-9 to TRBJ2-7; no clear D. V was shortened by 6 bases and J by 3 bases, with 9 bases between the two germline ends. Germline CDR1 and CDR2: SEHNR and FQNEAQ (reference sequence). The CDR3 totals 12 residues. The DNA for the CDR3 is TGTGCCAGCAGATTAAGGATCTACGAGCAGTACGTC. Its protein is CASRLRIYEQYV.

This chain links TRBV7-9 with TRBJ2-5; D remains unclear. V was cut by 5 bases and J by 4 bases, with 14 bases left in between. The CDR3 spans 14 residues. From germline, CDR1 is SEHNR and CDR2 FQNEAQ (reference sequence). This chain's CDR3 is CASSHDSFVETQYF. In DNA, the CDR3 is TGTGCCAGCAGCCACGATAGCTTTGTAGAGACCCAGTACTTC.